This T cell receptor beta chain derives from a study of OX40 agonist ivuxolimab in advanced cancers. Turning to the study itself: Dosing consisted of intravenous ivuxolimab at 0.01 to 10 mg/kg every 2 weeks. Anti-PD-1, anti-PD-L1 or anti-CTLA-4 therapy given earlier was allowed, and approximately 43% had some. Partial responses were recorded for three patients, including one with hepatocellular carcinoma and two with cutaneous melanoma.

This table comes from immunoSEQ multiplex PCR, and its TCRdb copy is limited to in-frame clones, with some not included. The data hold tens of thousands of clones, with approximately 90% observed a single time. J lost 1 base, V lost 3 bases, and 2 bases had no gene match. Germline CDR1 and CDR2: SGDLS and YYNGEE. This CDR3 is 14 amino acids long. This clone is a singleton in its sample. This clonotype was obtained from an adult with an advanced solid tumor such as melanoma, head and neck, liver or kidney cancer. The sequencing here drew on CD4+ or CD8+ T cells sorted from blood, taken in a trial of the OX40 agonist ivuxolimab. V is TRBV9 and J is TRBJ2-3; 7 positions agree with TRBD1. The CDR3 sequence: CASSDTGGTDTQYF. The DNA of the CDR3 is TGTGCCAGCAGCGATACAGGGGGCACAGATACGCAGTATTTT.